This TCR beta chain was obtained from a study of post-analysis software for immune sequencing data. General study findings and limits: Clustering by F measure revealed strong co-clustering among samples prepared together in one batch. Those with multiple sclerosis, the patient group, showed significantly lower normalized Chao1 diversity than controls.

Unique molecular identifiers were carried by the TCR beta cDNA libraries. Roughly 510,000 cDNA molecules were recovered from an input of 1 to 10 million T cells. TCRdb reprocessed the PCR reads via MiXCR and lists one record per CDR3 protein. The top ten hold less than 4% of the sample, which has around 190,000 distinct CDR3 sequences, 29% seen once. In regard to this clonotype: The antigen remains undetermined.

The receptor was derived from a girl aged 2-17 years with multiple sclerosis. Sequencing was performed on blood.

CDR3 coding DNA: TGCAGTGCTAGGATGTTGTGGGGAACGTACCAAGAGACCCAGTACTTC. Encoded protein: CSARMLWGTYQETQYF. This chain joins TRBV20-1 and TRBJ2-5, with no clear D. CDR3 size: 16 residues. Germline V lookup: CDR1 DFQATT, CDR2 SNEGSKA (reference sequence). Trimming shortened V by 3 bases and J by 0 bases, and 17 bases separated the two germline ends.